This entry lists 31 T cell receptor beta chains sequenced from one sample in a study of T cells in Graves' hyperthyroidism and ophthalmopathy. Researchers took RNA transcripts and amplified the TCR beta CDR3 regions from them. Initially, a first-round RT-PCR of the TCR CDR3 employed the HTBI primer set. Each CDR3 protein is one row after TCRdb ran MiXCR on the multiplex PCR reads. The profile shows 500,000 to 650,000 distinct CDR3 sequences, approximately 49% of them singletons. The sample was peripheral blood or thyroid tissue (not recorded which). The receptors shown here come from an adult woman with Graves' disease, either hyperthyroidism or ophthalmopathy (not recorded which).

This clonotype was seen ten or more times. The chain has TRBV6-6 and TRBJ1-4; TRBD1 might be the D (5 bases). Germline V CDR1 and CDR2: MNHNY, SVGAGI (reference sequence). There are 14 residues in the CDR3. V was shortened by 6 bases and J by 7 bases, with 15 bases between the two germline ends. For the CDR3, the DNA is TGTGCCAGCAGAAGCGGGGCTCGCGGTGAAAAACTGTTTTTT. Amino acid sequence: CASRSGARGEKLFF.

The chain couples TRBV10-3 to TRBJ1-6; 7 nucleotides agree with TRBD1. The J segment lost 7 bases and the V segment lost 0 bases, leaving 6 bases of the junction unmatched. Looked up from germline, CDR1 is ENHRY and CDR2 is SYGVKD. The CDR3 spans 16 residues. CDR3 sequence: CAISESKGAYNSPLHF. CDR3 nucleotides: TGTGCCATCAGTGAGTCGAAGGGGGCGTACAATTCACCCCTCCACTTT.

CDR3 coding DNA: TGTGCCAGCACAACCTACAATGAGCAGTTCTTC. It encodes CASTTYNEQFF. The chain links TRBV25-1 to TRBJ2-1; D unresolved. Germline V gene lookup returns CDR1 MGHDK and CDR2 SYGVNS. The length of the CDR3 is 11 residues. V was clipped by 7 bases and J by 2 bases, with 3 bases between them.

The chain is built from TRBV29-1 and TRBJ1-2; D is possibly TRBD1 (6 bases). Trimming removed 3 bases from V and 5 bases from J, with 19 bases in between. Germline V gene lookup returns CDR1 SQVTM and CDR2 ANQGSEA. The CDR3 has 15 residues. The CDR3, as DNA: TGCAGCGTTGATAAGGCAGGAAGTCAGGGGTATGGCTACACCTTC. Translation: CSVDKAGSQGYGYTF.

This clonotype was seen once. The chain joins TRBV15 to TRBJ2-5; no clear D. Trimming stripped 1 base from V and 4 bases from J, with 4 bases between. CDR3 length: 12 amino acids. The germline V gene has CDR1 LNHNV and CDR2 YYDKDF (reference sequence). This CDR3 is CATSRALETQYF. Written as DNA, the CDR3 is TGTGCCACCAGCAGAGCTTTAGAGACCCAGTACTTC.

This clonotype was recorded many times. This rearrangement joins TRBV6-2 or TRBV6-3 to TRBJ2-5, with a weak D call TRBD1 (6 bases). V was trimmed by 7 bases and J by 3 bases, leaving 12 bases between them. This CDR3 has 13 amino acids. Germline V lookup: CDR1 MNHEY, CDR2 SVGEGT. The CDR3 loop reads CASNKGEEETQYF. CDR3 DNA: TGTGCCAGCAACAAGGGGGAAGAAGAGACCCAGTACTTC.

In this sample, this clonotype turned up a few times. The rearrangement links TRBV10-3 to TRBJ1-1, with unresolved D. The CDR3 has 16 amino acids. The V end was cut by 2 bases, the J end by 5 bases, with 18 bases between. Germline CDR1 is ENHRY and CDR2 is SYGVKD. CDR3 in amino acids: CAISELGRGERTEAFF. The CDR3, as DNA: TGTGCCATCAGTGAGCTCGGTCGAGGCGAGCGGACTGAAGCTTTCTTT.

This clonotype occurred once. This chain links TRBV28 with TRBJ1-6; TRBD1 agrees at 9 bases. V lost 3 bases to trimming and J lost 9 bases; unmatched junction nucleotides: 9. CDR3 length: 16 residues. Germline loops: CDR1 MDHEN, CDR2 SYDVKM. CDR3 DNA: TGTGCCAGCAGTTTCGGTCCGGGACAGGGTGGTTCACCCCTCCACTTT. It codes for CASSFGPGQGGSPLHF. Full variable domain (rest looked up from reference TRBV28 and TRBJ1-6): DVKVTQSSRYLVKRTGEKVFLECVQDMDHENMFWYRQDPGLGLRLIYFSYDVKMKEKGDIPEGYSVSREKKERFSLILESASTNQTSMYLCASSFGPGQGGSPLHFGNGTRLTVT.

This clonotype has a handful of counts. Here the CDR3 reads CASSDPTGPPLDEQYF. The CDR3 bases are TGCGCCAGCAGTGACCCCACGGGCCCCCCACTGGACGAGCAGTACTTC. This chain joins TRBV10-2 and TRBJ2-7; D remains unclear. CDR3 length: 16 amino acids. V was trimmed by 3 bases and J by 5 bases, leaving 20 bases between them. Germline lookup yields CDR1 WSHSY and CDR2 SAAADI.

There are many counts of this clonotype. This sequence joins TRBV5-1 and TRBJ1-3; D ambiguous. Deletions cut 4 bases from V and 1 base from J, with 9 bases between. The CDR3 loop spans 14 amino acids. The germline V gene encodes CDR1 SGHRS and CDR2 YFSETQ. CDR3 loop: CASSDQASGNTIYF. In nucleotides, the CDR3 is TGCGCCAGCAGCGATCAGGCATCTGGAAACACCATATATTTT.

The table lists this clonotype with many counts. V usage is TRBV4-1 and J usage is TRBJ2-7; 9 nucleotides align to TRBD2. V shed 0 bases, J shed 6 bases, and the junction held 3 bases outside the gene matches. CDR3 length equals 14 residues. From germline, CDR1 is MGHRA and CDR2 YSYEKL. The CDR3 loop is CASSQEGSGSEQYF. CDR3 nucleotides: TGCGCCAGCAGCCAAGAAGGTAGCGGGAGCGAGCAGTACTTC.

The rearrangement joins TRBV7-9 to TRBJ2-5; 8 bases are a match to TRBD1. There are 14 residues in the CDR3. J lost 3 bases, V lost 8 bases, and 8 bases had no gene match. Germline V gene data show CDR1 as SEHNR and CDR2 as FQNEAQ (reference sequence). The chain's CDR3 is CASRCADREETQYF. The CDR3, as DNA: TGTGCCAGCCGATGCGCGGACAGGGAAGAGACCCAGTACTTC.

The rearrangement links TRBV5-6 to TRBJ2-2; the match to TRBD1 covers 9 bases. The CDR3 totals 15 residues. J was trimmed by 6 bases and V by 0 bases; bases with no gene match: 3. Germline CDR1 SGHDT, CDR2 YYEEEE. CDR3: CASSLGTGGAGELFF. The DNA of the CDR3 is TGTGCCAGCAGCTTGGGCACAGGGGGCGCCGGGGAGCTGTTTTTT.

CDR3 nucleotides: TGTGCCAGCAGTTTTGTCACAACCAATCAGCCCCAGCATTTT. This codes for CASSFVTTNQPQHF. The chain uses TRBV12-3 or TRBV12-4 and TRBJ1-5; D is unclear. The CDR3 extends over 14 amino acids. Trimming pared 3 bases from V and 3 bases from J, leaving 9 bases between.

V usage is TRBV28 and J usage is TRBJ1-2; the D is unclear. Germline V gene lookup returns CDR1 MDHEN and CDR2 SYDVKM. V was clipped by 2 bases and J by 4 bases, with 11 bases between them. This CDR3 has 14 residues. The CDR3 here is CASSLPPAGYGYTF. CDR3 coding DNA: TGTGCCAGCAGTTTACCCCCTGCTGGCTATGGCTACACCTTC.

V usage is TRBV6-2 or TRBV6-3 and J usage is TRBJ2-6; no firm D call. Germline assignment: CDR1 MNHEY and CDR2 SVGEGT. CDR3 length: 13 amino acids. Trimming cost V 8 bases and J 9 bases, with 14 bases left between them. The CDR3 DNA follows: TGTGCCAGCGGCCTCGGGCCGCACAACGTCCTGACTTTC. This codes for CASGLGPHNVLTF.

The genes are TRBV6-5 and TRBJ1-2, with D perhaps matching TRBD1 (5 bases). The germline gives CDR1 MNHEY, CDR2 SVGAGI. The CDR3 totals 12 residues. V was trimmed by 1 base and J by 8 bases, leaving 8 bases between them. CDR3 region: CASSYLGEGYTF. The DNA of the CDR3 is TGTGCCAGCAGTTACTTAGGGGAGGGCTACACCTTC.

This clonotype was observed many times. The chain employs TRBV10-3 and TRBJ2-5; D tentatively fits TRBD1 or TRBD2 (5 bases each). This CDR3 is 15 amino acids long. V was clipped by 1 base and J by 1 base, with 10 bases between them. Germline lookup yields CDR1 ENHRY and CDR2 SYGVKD. Here the CDR3 reads CAISEFGASQETQYF. For the CDR3, the DNA is TGTGCCATCAGTGAGTTCGGGGCTAGCCAAGAGACCCAGTACTTC.

This clonotype was seen only once. J is TRBJ2-7 and V is TRBV29-1, with 12 positions matching TRBD2. Germline CDR1 reads SQVTM; CDR2 reads ANQGSEA. V trimming: 5 bases; J trimming: 0 bases; junction bases outside the gene matches: 5. There are 15 residues in the CDR3. DNA for the CDR3: TGCAGCGTTCACTTGACTAGCGGGAGCTCCTACGAGCAGTACTTC. Protein product: CSVHLTSGSSYEQYF.

Many counts were recorded for this clonotype. This sequence joins TRBV24-1 and TRBJ2-5; 10 nucleotides match TRBD2. Germline CDR1 and CDR2: KGHDR and SFDVKD. V lost 3 bases and J lost 3; bases outside the gene matches: 3. This CDR3 has 15 residues. The CDR3 DNA follows: TGTGCCACCAGTGATGCTACTAGCGGGAAAGAGACCCAGTACTTC. Amino acid sequence: CATSDATSGKETQYF.

J is TRBJ1-1 and V is TRBV7-9; no clear D. CDR1 and CDR2 (germline): SEHNR, FQNEAQ (reference sequence). This CDR3 is built from 13 residues. Trimming pared 3 bases from V and 4 bases from J, leaving 9 bases between. CDR3 sequence: CASSFLEGTEAFF. DNA for the CDR3: TGTGCCAGCAGCTTCCTGGAGGGCACTGAAGCTTTCTTT.

This clonotype was seen at least ten times. The CDR3 sequence is CSARDRDQPQHF. CDR3 in DNA: TGCAGTGCTAGGGACAGGGATCAGCCCCAGCATTTT. The chain recombines TRBV20-1 with TRBJ1-5; 8 bases map to TRBD1. Germline CDR1 DFQATT, CDR2 SNEGSKA (reference sequence). Unmatched junction bases numbered 0, after V lost 3 bases and J lost 5 bases. The CDR3 has 12 amino acids.

In its sample, this clonotype was seen many times. V usage is TRBV20-1 and J usage is TRBJ1-5; 11 nucleotides match TRBD1. There are 16 residues in the CDR3. Germline assignment: CDR1 DFQATT and CDR2 SNEGSKA (reference sequence). Trimming took 3 bases from V and 2 from J; bases not matched to a gene: 6. The CDR3 sequence is CSASWTGGTGNQPQHF. As DNA, the CDR3 is TGCAGTGCTAGTTGGACAGGGGGCACGGGCAATCAGCCCCAGCATTTT.

The rearrangement links TRBV2 to TRBJ1-1, with 7 nucleotides matching TRBD1. There are 14 residues in the CDR3. The germline gives CDR1 SNHLY, CDR2 FYNNEI. Losses at the gene ends were 7 bases for V and 5 bases for J; bases not matched to a gene: 10. CDR3 in DNA: TGTGCCAGCACCCCAGGGGGGCAGAAAACTGAAGCTTTCTTT. It encodes CASTPGGQKTEAFF.

In its sample, this clonotype was seen a few times. The chain carries TRBV9 and TRBJ1-2; perhaps TRBD1 as D (5 bases). CDR3 length equals 15 residues. Germline values: CDR1 SGDLS, CDR2 YYNGEE. The V end lost 6 bases, the J end lost 2 bases, and 17 bases lay between the germline ends. CDR3 sequence (DNA): TGTGCCAGCACCCCCAGCGGGGGGAAGAACTATGGCTACACCTTC. Protein sequence: CASTPSGGKNYGYTF.

The V and J genes are TRBV29-1 and TRBJ1-5; 9 bases line up with TRBD1. The length of the CDR3 is 14 residues. Germline CDR1 SQVTM, CDR2 ANQGSEA. Unmatched junction bases numbered 2, after V lost 1 base and J lost 4 bases. The CDR3 spells CSVEGGQGNQPQHF. In DNA form, the CDR3 reads TGCAGCGTTGAAGGGGGACAGGGTAATCAGCCCCAGCATTTT. The full variable domain, completed using reference TRBV29-1 and TRBJ1-5, is SAVISQKPSRDICQRGTSLTIQCQVDSQVTMMFWYRQQPGQSLTLIATANQGSEATYESGFVIDKFPISRPNLTFSTLTVSNMSPEDSSIYLCSVEGGQGNQPQHFGDGTRLSIL.

This chain links TRBV2 with TRBJ2-2; 9 bases agree with TRBD1. Germline trimming cut 8 bases from V and 8 bases from J; bases unmatched to any gene: 21. The CDR3 is 18 amino acids. Per the germline V gene, CDR1 is SNHLY and CDR2 is FYNNEI. CDR3 region: CASRLENTGTGNYGELFF. The CDR3 DNA reads as TGTGCCAGCCGTCTAGAGAACACCGGGACAGGGAATTATGGGGAGCTGTTTTTT.

The chain is built from TRBV20-1 and TRBJ1-2; perhaps TRBD1 as D (6 bases). The CDR3 is made up of 11 amino acids. CDR1 and CDR2 from the germline V gene are DFQATT and SNEGSKA (reference sequence). The V gene lost 6 bases and the J gene lost 10 bases, with 15 bases spanning the gap. Here the CDR3 DNA reads TGCAGTGCAAAGGACAGTGGGGACTACACCTTC. It yields the protein CSAKDSGDYTF.

The CDR3: CSGLGQETQYF. In nucleotides, the CDR3 is TGCAGCGGACTAGGCCAAGAGACCCAGTACTTC. The chain links TRBV29-1 to TRBJ2-5, with D perhaps TRBD2 (6 bases). The CDR3 loop spans 11 amino acids. V gave up 7 bases and J gave up 1 base, with 7 bases separating them. CDR1 and CDR2 (germline): SQVTM, ANQGSEA.

At least ten counts were recorded for this clonotype. The rearrangement links TRBV12-3 or TRBV12-4 to TRBJ1-2; D is undetermined. The CDR3 is 13 residues long. V lost 6 bases and J 2 bases, leaving 10 bases between the germline ends. The CDR3 region is CASSPGRNYGYTF. As DNA, the CDR3 is TGTGCCAGCAGCCCGGGAAGAAACTATGGCTACACCTTC.

This rearrangement joins TRBV20-1 to TRBJ2-2; TRBD2 aligns across 10 bases. This CDR3 has 17 residues. With 4 bases clipped from V and 5 bases from J, the junction kept 13 bases outside the gene matches. Germline-derived CDR1 and CDR2 are DFQATT and SNEGSKA (reference sequence). CDR3: CSAISRLAGEETGELFF. In DNA form, the CDR3 reads TGCAGTGCTATTTCGAGGCTAGCGGGAGAGGAGACCGGGGAGCTGTTTTTT.